These T cell receptor beta chains were read from a single sample in a study of shared clonotypes between healthy human individuals. The data were produced by immunoSEQ multiplex PCR, yet TCRdb's version contains in-frame clones alone and is incomplete. The sample holds some 2,500,000 clones; 92% are singletons and the top ten take 0.3% to 0.45%. The sample taken for sequencing was naive CD4+ T cells from PBMCs. These receptors all come from a young man in good health. Some clones in this sample may be carry-over from other donors' samples. The CDR3 runs from the conserved cysteine through the conserved F or W. The order of the fields is D gene, clone size, J gene, V gene, CDR3 DNA, CDR3 protein. A D gene is named only where the DNA matches it firmly. Expanded clones are given a class, and other clones once, few, many or no size at all.

D: TRBD2; size: NA; J: TRBJ2-1; V: TRBV6-1; DNA: TGTGCCAGCAGTGAACTTCGGGCTAGCGGGAGAGAGGAGCAGTTCTTC; CDR3: CASSELRASGREEQFF
D: NA; size: NA; J: TRBJ2-7; V: TRBV2; DNA: TGTGCCAGCAGTTCGGACGGAGCAGCCTACGAGCAGTACTTC; CDR3: CASSSDGAAYEQYF
D: NA; size: NA; J: TRBJ2-5; V: TRBV20-1; DNA: TGCAGTGCTTGGAAAGAGACCCAGTACTTC; CDR3: CSAWKETQYF
D: TRBD2; size: NA; J: TRBJ2-1; V: TRBV5-3; DNA: TGTGCCAGAAGCTTGCGGGGGAAACTAGCGGGAGACCCACTGCCAAATGAGCAGTTCTTC; CDR3: CARSLRGKLAGDPLPNEQFF
D: NA; size: once; J: TRBJ2-7; V: TRBV9; DNA: TGTGCCAGCAGCGTAGCCGGGGGATCTCCCTACGAGCAGTACTTC; CDR3: CASSVAGGSPYEQYF
D: NA; size: NA; J: TRBJ2-1; V: TRBV7-9; DNA: TGTGCCAGCAGCTTAAGAGGGCAGTTGAACAATGAGCAGTTCTTC; CDR3: CASSLRGQLNNEQFF
D: TRBD2; size: NA; J: TRBJ2-7; V: TRBV6-5; DNA: TGTGCCAGCAGGGAAACTAGCGGGAGGAACTACGAGCAGTACTTC; CDR3: CASRETSGRNYEQYF
D: TRBD2; size: NA; J: TRBJ2-7; V: TRBV18; DNA: TGTGCCAGCTCCCCGACTAGCGGGAGAGTCTACGAGCAGTACTTC; CDR3: CASSPTSGRVYEQYF
D: NA; size: NA; J: TRBJ2-7; V: TRBV18; DNA: TGTGCCAGCTCACCACCGCAGTACGACAGGTCGAGCTCCTACGAGCAGTACTTC; CDR3: CASSPPQYDRSSSYEQYF
D: TRBD2; size: NA; J: TRBJ2-1; V: TRBV7-2; DNA: TGTGCCAGCAGCTGGGAACTAGCGGGATTTGTCAATGAGCAGTTCTTC; CDR3: CASSWELAGFVNEQFF
D: TRBD1; size: NA; J: TRBJ2-7; V: TRBV18; DNA: TGTGCCAGCTCCCTAGGACAGGGGACCTACGAGCAGTACTTC; CDR3: CASSLGQGTYEQYF
D: TRBD1; size: once; J: TRBJ2-2; V: TRBV5-1; DNA: TGCGCCAGCAGCCCCGGGACAGGGAGGACCGGGGAGCTGTTTTTT; CDR3: CASSPGTGRTGELFF
D: NA; size: once; J: TRBJ2-7; V: TRBV7-2; DNA: TGTGCCAGCAGCTTAGGCGTCGGGTACGAGCAGTACTTC; CDR3: CASSLGVGYEQYF
D: NA; size: NA; J: TRBJ2-1; V: TRBV5-6; DNA: TGTGCCAGCAGCCCGGACGGTTTCCTGTTTAGCTCCTACAATGAGCAGTTCTTC; CDR3: CASSPDGFLFSSYNEQFF
D: TRBD2; size: NA; J: TRBJ2-7; V: TRBV19; DNA: TGTGCCAGCAAGCGACTGGGAGGCGGGAGGGCCAACGTAATTCACGAGCAGTACTTC; CDR3: CASKRLGGGRANVIHEQYF
D: TRBD2; size: NA; J: TRBJ2-2; V: TRBV7-8; DNA: TGTGCCAGCAGCTTAGGAAGGACTAGCGGGGTTAACACCGGGGAGCTGTTTTTT; CDR3: CASSLGRTSGVNTGELFF
D: TRBD1; size: NA; J: TRBJ2-3; V: TRBV7-2; DNA: TGTGCCAGCAGCGGTACACGGGACAGGGCTAGAAAGTTT; CDR3: CASSGTRDRARKF
D: NA; size: NA; J: TRBJ2-3; V: TRBV14; DNA: TGTGCCAGCAGCCAAGGGACAGAGTTTTACCGCACAGATACGCAGTATTTT; CDR3: CASSQGTEFYRTDTQYF
D: TRBD1; size: NA; J: TRBJ1-2; V: TRBV5-4; DNA: TGTGCCAGCAGCTCGCACCGGGACAGCTATGGCTACACCTTC; CDR3: CASSSHRDSYGYTF
D: TRBD2; size: once; J: TRBJ2-1; V: TRBV11-2; DNA: TGTGCCAGCACCCCTTTGGGGGGGAGGGGGACTAGCGGGACCAATGAGCAGTTCTTC; CDR3: CASTPLGGRGTSGTNEQFF
D: NA; size: NA; J: TRBJ1-2; V: TRBV2; DNA: TGTGCCAGCAGGGATCCCGGGCCCGGCTACACCTTC; CDR3: CASRDPGPGYTF
D: TRBD2; size: NA; J: TRBJ2-5; V: TRBV7-2; DNA: TGTGCCAGCAGCTCCCCCGGGGGGATGGGGACCCAGTACTTC; CDR3: CASSSPGGMGTQYF
D: TRBD1; size: NA; J: TRBJ2-2; V: TRBV4-1; DNA: TGCGCCAGCAGCCGACAGGGGTCGAGCACCGGGGAGCTGTTTTTT; CDR3: CASSRQGSSTGELFF
D: TRBD2; size: NA; J: TRBJ2-1; V: TRBV9; DNA: TGTGCCAGCAGCGTCCGGACTAGCGGTTACAATGAGCAGTTCTTC; CDR3: CASSVRTSGYNEQFF
D: TRBD1; size: NA; J: TRBJ1-2; V: TRBV28; DNA: TGTGCCAGCACGATCCTACCCACAGGGGCCTATGGCTACACCTTC; CDR3: CASTILPTGAYGYTF
D: NA; size: NA; J: TRBJ1-5; V: TRBV28; DNA: TGTGCCAGCAACCCGACCTCTAGCAATCAGCCCCAGCATTTT; CDR3: CASNPTSSNQPQHF
D: TRBD1; size: once; J: TRBJ2-7; V: TRBV5-4; DNA: TGTGCCAGCAGGGGAGGGACAGGGGGGCCCTACGAGCAGTACTTC; CDR3: CASRGGTGGPYEQYF
D: TRBD1; size: NA; J: TRBJ1-5; V: TRBV18; DNA: TGTGCCAGCTCCGGACAGGGGGGCAATCAGCCCCAGCATTTT; CDR3: CASSGQGGNQPQHF
D: NA; size: NA; J: TRBJ2-1; V: TRBV5-8; DNA: TGTGCCAGCAACCGGTGGGGGGAGATCAATGAGCAGTTCTTC; CDR3: CASNRWGEINEQFF
D: NA; size: NA; J: TRBJ1-1; V: TRBV6-4; DNA: TGTGCCAGCAGAGAAAATGGGGGCGCGGAGACTGAAGCTTTCTTT; CDR3: CASRENGGAETEAFF
D: NA; size: NA; J: TRBJ2-5; V: TRBV10-3; DNA: TGTGCCATCAGCCGGGACACCCAAGAGACCCAGTACTTC; CDR3: CAISRDTQETQYF
D: NA; size: NA; J: TRBJ2-7; V: TRBV6-4; DNA: TGTGCCAGCAGTGACCGGACCAAAGTCTACGAGCAGTACTTC; CDR3: CASSDRTKVYEQYF
D: TRBD2; size: NA; J: TRBJ2-1; V: TRBV2; DNA: TGTGCCAGCAGTGACTCGGGCCAAGCGACTAGCGGGAGTATCTACAATGAGCAGTTCTTC; CDR3: CASSDSGQATSGSIYNEQFF
D: TRBD1; size: few; J: TRBJ1-2; V: TRBV10-3; DNA: TGTGCCAGTAGCCGGGACAGGGGAAATGAAGATGGCTACACCTTC; CDR3: CASSRDRGNEDGYTF
D: TRBD1; size: NA; J: TRBJ2-7; V: TRBV6-4; DNA: TGTGCCAGCAGTGGGTGGGACAGGGTGACGTACGAGCAGTACTTC; CDR3: CASSGWDRVTYEQYF
D: NA; size: NA; J: TRBJ1-2; V: TRBV28; DNA: TGTGCCAGCAGTTTTATGAATGGCTACACCTTC; CDR3: CASSFMNGYTF
D: NA; size: NA; J: TRBJ1-1; V: TRBV5-4; DNA: TGTGCCAGCAGAAAACAGGACACGAACACTGAAGCTTTCTTT; CDR3: CASRKQDTNTEAFF
D: NA; size: NA; J: TRBJ2-5; V: TRBV11-2; DNA: TGTGCCAGCAGCCCGGATGGTTGGGAGACCCAGTACTTC; CDR3: CASSPDGWETQYF
D: NA; size: NA; J: TRBJ2-7; V: TRBV5-5; DNA: TGTGCCAGCAGCTTACTACTAGATTTATCCTACGAGCAGTACTTC; CDR3: CASSLLLDLSYEQYF
D: NA; size: NA; J: TRBJ2-1; V: TRBV7-6; DNA: TGTGCCAGCAGCTTCAGGCAAACATTCTACAATGAGCAGTTCTTC; CDR3: CASSFRQTFYNEQFF
D: NA; size: NA; J: TRBJ2-2; V: TRBV7-2; DNA: TGTGCCAGCAGCCTCCGGGCACAGAACACCGGGGAGCTGTTTTTT; CDR3: CASSLRAQNTGELFF
D: NA; size: NA; J: TRBJ1-3; V: TRBV15; DNA: TGTGCCACCAGCGGAGGGGATGGCTCTGGAAACACCATATATTTT; CDR3: CATSGGDGSGNTIYF
D: NA; size: NA; J: TRBJ1-5; V: TRBV18; DNA: TGTGCCAGCTCACCCGACGGCAATCAGCCCCAGCATTTT; CDR3: CASSPDGNQPQHF
D: TRBD2; size: NA; J: TRBJ2-1; V: TRBV25-1; DNA: TGTGCCAGCGAAACTAGCGGGAGCCCGGCGGGTGAGCAGTTCTTC; CDR3: CASETSGSPAGEQFF
D: NA; size: few; J: TRBJ2-1; V: TRBV19; DNA: TGTGCCAGTAGTACCAGACAGGCGAGCTCCTACAATGAGCAGTTCTTC; CDR3: CASSTRQASSYNEQFF
D: NA; size: NA; J: TRBJ2-2; V: TRBV4-1; DNA: TGCGCCAGCAGCCATCCCGGGCGAACGTCCACCGGGGAGCTGTTTTTT; CDR3: CASSHPGRTSTGELFF
D: NA; size: NA; J: TRBJ2-7; V: TRBV6-6; DNA: TGTGCCAGCAGTTACGGACCGACCTACGAGCAGTACTTC; CDR3: CASSYGPTYEQYF
D: NA; size: NA; J: TRBJ2-1; V: TRBV20-1; DNA: TGCAGTGCTAGCCGGCCCGGGAGCGAGTTCTTC; CDR3: CSASRPGSEFF
D: NA; size: NA; J: TRBJ2-2; V: TRBV25-1; DNA: TGTGCCAGCAGGAAAGCTACAGGGCAGGCCGGGGAGCTGTTTTTT; CDR3: CASRKATGQAGELFF
D: NA; size: NA; J: TRBJ1-2; V: TRBV4-1; DNA: TGCGCCAGCAGCCAAGAACCCGCAGGGCCCTATGGCTACACCTTC; CDR3: CASSQEPAGPYGYTF
D: NA; size: NA; J: TRBJ1-4; V: TRBV28; DNA: TGTGCCAGCAGACTCGGACCGGCAACTAATGAAAAACTGTTTTTT; CDR3: CASRLGPATNEKLFF
D: NA; size: NA; J: TRBJ1-1; V: TRBV7-2; DNA: TGTGCCAGCAGCTTATCCGGGCCCGTGAACACTGAAGCTTTCTTT; CDR3: CASSLSGPVNTEAFF
D: TRBD2; size: NA; J: TRBJ2-7; V: TRBV5-1; DNA: TGCGCCAGCAGCTTGCCCCAGCGGGAGGGCGTCCACGAGCAGTACTTC; CDR3: CASSLPQREGVHEQYF
D: NA; size: NA; J: TRBJ2-5; V: TRBV29-1; DNA: TGCAGCGTTGACCTGGGGGGAGAGACCCAGTACTTC; CDR3: CSVDLGGETQYF
D: NA; size: NA; J: TRBJ2-5; V: TRBV5-1; DNA: TGCGCCAGCAGCCGCTCCCAAGAGACCCAGTACTTC; CDR3: CASSRSQETQYF